The 6 T cell receptor beta chains below all came from one sample that was sequenced in a study of T-cell reconstitution after alpha-beta-depleted transplantation in children. Using unique molecular identifiers, the investigators prepared the TCRbeta library. TCRdb recomputed calls from the PCR reads with MiXCR, one row per CDR3 protein. The sample consists of around 600,000 distinct CDR3 sequences, around a sixth of them appearing once. This sample comprised PBMCs from the stem cell graft donor, obtained from the stem cell graft. Receptor source: a human donor who donated a stem cell graft to a child with acute myeloid leukemia.

This clonotype was found a few times. The rearrangement uses TRBV11-1 and TRBJ2-7, with TRBD2 matching over 9 bases. The CDR3 has 15 residues. Germline V gene sequence: CDR1 SGHAT, CDR2 FQDESV (reference sequence). V was clipped by 1 base and J by 0 bases; unmatched bases: 1. This CDR3 is CASSLELAGSYEQYF. CDR3 sequence (DNA): TGTGCCAGCAGCTTAGAACTAGCGGGCTCCTACGAGCAGTACTTC.

This clonotype was picked up many times. The genes are TRBV4-2 and TRBJ1-1; maybe TRBD1 (6 bases). V lost 6 bases, J lost 1 base, and 18 bases lay in between. The CDR3 totals 16 residues. CDR1 and CDR2 (germline): LGHNA, YNFKEQ. The CDR3 loop reads CASSPEAGTSNTEAFF. The CDR3 DNA reads TGTGCCAGCAGTCCTGAAGCCGGGACATCGAACACTGAAGCTTTCTTT.

This clonotype was observed a few times. The chain carries TRBV7-2 and TRBJ1-2; perhaps TRBD1 as D (6 bases). Trimming removed 3 bases from V and 8 bases from J, with 16 bases in between. CDR1 and CDR2 (germline): SGHTA, FQGNSA. This CDR3 is 14 amino acids long. CDR3 nucleotide sequence: TGTGCCAGCAGCTTCTACTCGGGGGCGGAAGGCTACACCTTC. Its translation is CASSFYSGAEGYTF.

The rearrangement joins TRBV7-9 to TRBJ2-1; 8 positions agree with TRBD1. Germline CDR1 SEHNR, CDR2 FQNEAQ (reference sequence). V trimming: 3 bases; J trimming: 5 bases; junction bases outside the gene matches: 9. There are 16 residues in the CDR3. The DNA for the CDR3 is TGTGCCAGCAGCTTTCGGACAGGGAGTCCACACAATGAGCAGTTCTTC. Residues: CASSFRTGSPHNEQFF.

This clonotype occurred many times. The rearrangement uses TRBV5-1 and TRBJ2-7; TRBD1 agrees at 10 bases. Germline CDR1 is SGHRS and CDR2 is YFSETQ. This CDR3 is 15 amino acids long. V gave up 0 bases and J gave up 5 bases; unmatched junction bases: 5. CDR3 in amino acids: CASSLGGTGDHEQYV. CDR3 nucleotides: TGCGCCAGCAGCTTGGGGGGGACAGGGGACCACGAGCAGTACGTC.

The J gene is TRBJ2-3, the V gene TRBV7-3; either TRBD1 or TRBD2 may supply D (5 bases each). Germline-derived CDR1 and CDR2 are SGHTA and FQGTGA. This CDR3 contains 15 residues. Trimming cost V 1 base and J 5 bases, with 13 bases left between them. The CDR3 nucleotides read TGTGCCAGCAGCTTAAACGGCAGGGAGATAGATACGCAGTATTTT. This codes for CASSLNGREIDTQYF. Based on the CDR3 plus reference TRBV7-3 and TRBJ2-3, the full variable domain is GAGVSQTPSNKVTEKGKYVELRCDPISGHTALYWYRQSLGQGPEFLIYFQGTGAADDSGLPNDRFFAVRPEGSVSTLKIQRTERGDSAVYLCASSLNGREIDTQYFGPGTRLTVL.